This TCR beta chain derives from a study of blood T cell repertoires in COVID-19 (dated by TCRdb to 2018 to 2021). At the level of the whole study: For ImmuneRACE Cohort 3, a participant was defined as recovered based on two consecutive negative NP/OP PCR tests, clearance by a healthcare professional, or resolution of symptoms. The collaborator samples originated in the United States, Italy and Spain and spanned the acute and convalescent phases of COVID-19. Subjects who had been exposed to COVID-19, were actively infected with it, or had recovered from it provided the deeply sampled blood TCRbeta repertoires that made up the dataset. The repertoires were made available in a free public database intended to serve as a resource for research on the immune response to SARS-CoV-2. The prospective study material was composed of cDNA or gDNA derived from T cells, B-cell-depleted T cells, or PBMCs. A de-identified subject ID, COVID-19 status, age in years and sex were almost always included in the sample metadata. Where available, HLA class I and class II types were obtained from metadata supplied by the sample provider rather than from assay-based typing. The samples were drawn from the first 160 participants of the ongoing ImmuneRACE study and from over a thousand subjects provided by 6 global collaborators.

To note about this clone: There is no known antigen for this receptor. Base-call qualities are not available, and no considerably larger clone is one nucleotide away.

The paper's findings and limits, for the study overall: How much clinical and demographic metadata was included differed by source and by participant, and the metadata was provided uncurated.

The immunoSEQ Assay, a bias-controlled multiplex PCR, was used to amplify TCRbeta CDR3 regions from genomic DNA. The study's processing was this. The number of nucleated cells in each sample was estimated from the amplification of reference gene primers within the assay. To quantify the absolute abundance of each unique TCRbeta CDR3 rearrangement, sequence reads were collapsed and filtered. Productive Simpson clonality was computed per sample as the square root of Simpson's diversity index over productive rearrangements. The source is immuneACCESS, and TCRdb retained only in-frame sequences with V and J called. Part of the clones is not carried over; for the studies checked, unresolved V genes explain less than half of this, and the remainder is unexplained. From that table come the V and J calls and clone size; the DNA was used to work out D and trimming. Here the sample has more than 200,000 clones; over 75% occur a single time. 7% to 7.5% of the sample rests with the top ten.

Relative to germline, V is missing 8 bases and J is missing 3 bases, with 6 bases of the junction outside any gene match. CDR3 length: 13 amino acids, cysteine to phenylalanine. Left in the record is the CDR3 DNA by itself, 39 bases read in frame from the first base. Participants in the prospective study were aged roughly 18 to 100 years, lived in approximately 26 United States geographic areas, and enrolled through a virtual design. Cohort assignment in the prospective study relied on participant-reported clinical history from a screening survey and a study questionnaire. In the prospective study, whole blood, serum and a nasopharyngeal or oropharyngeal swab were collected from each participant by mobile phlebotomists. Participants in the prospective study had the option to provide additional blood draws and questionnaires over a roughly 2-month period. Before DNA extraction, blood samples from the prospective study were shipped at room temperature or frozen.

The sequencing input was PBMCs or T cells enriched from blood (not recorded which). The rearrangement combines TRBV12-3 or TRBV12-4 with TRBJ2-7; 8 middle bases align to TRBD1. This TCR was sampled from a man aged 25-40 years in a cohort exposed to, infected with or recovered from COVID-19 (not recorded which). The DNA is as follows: TGTGCCAGCTGGCGACAGGGGAACTACGAGCAGTACTTC. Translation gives CASWRQGNYEQYF.